Sequencing of this TCR beta chain was carried out in a study of regulatory T cells in long-lasting Graves disease. Overall study results and limits: Thyroid tissue was not sampled; only peripheral blood was. Less diverse TCR repertoires were seen in persistent Graves' patients than in newly diagnosed ones.

Combining iRepertoire HTBI primers with Arm-PCR of CDR3 regions, the authors built TCR beta libraries. One entry per CDR3 protein, called by TCRdb with MiXCR from the multiplex PCR reads. Here the sample spans about 660,000 distinct CDR3 sequences, around 32% being singletons. A few counts support this clonotype. The antigen is not known. In germline, CDR1 is MNHNS, CDR2 SASEGT. This CDR3 has 15 residues. Trimming removed 6 bases from V and 5 bases from J; junction bases left unmatched: 7. Time point specified: persistent/refractory GD, antithyroid drugs over 5 years with positive TRAb. PBMC-derived RNA was used for the TCR library.

The origin of this receptor is a female donor with Graves disease. This rearrangement joins TRBV6-1 to TRBJ1-6, with 7 bases that match TRBD1. This specimen was peripheral blood mononuclear cells (PBMCs), taken when the disease was refractory, from a patient treated with antithyroid drugs. CDR3 sequence reads: CASRETGPNNSPLHF. The CDR3 nucleotides read TGTGCCAGCAGAGAGACAGGGCCTAATAATTCACCCCTCCACTTT.